These T cell receptor beta chains were read from a single sample in a study of cytomegalovirus exposure and HLA in healthy donors. Sequencing was performed with immunoSEQ multiplex PCR; in TCRdb, only in-frame clones are kept and a portion is missing. Here the sample spans more than 150,000 clones, 82% being singletons. Sequenced material: PBMCs. These TCRs come from a man aged 35-49 years in good health and CMV-seronegative. Each CDR3 is given with its conserved first and last residue. D genes are given only for firm matches. Clone size is stated in some rows and not others, as once, few, many or a class when expanded.

J,V,size,D,DNA,CDR3
TRBJ2-7,TRBV4-3,NA,NA,TGCGCCAGCAGCCAAGAATTGGCGGGGAAGAGAGTCTACGAGCAGTACTTC,CASSQELAGKRVYEQYF
TRBJ1-6,TRBV4-3,NA,NA,TGCGCCAGCAGCCAAGATGGGTCAGGCGGGGCCCTCCACTTT,CASSQDGSGGALHF
TRBJ2-1,TRBV6-5,NA,TRBD1,TGTGCCAGCACCGTGGACAGGGGGCAACTCAATGAGCAGTTCTTC,CASTVDRGQLNEQFF
TRBJ2-3,TRBV4-3,NA,TRBD1,TGCGCCAGCAGCCGAACCACAGGGGGAGGATTCACAGATACGCAGTATTTT,CASSRTTGGGFTDTQYF
TRBJ2-7,TRBV28,NA,TRBD1,TGTGCCAGCAGGGACAGGGGTGAATACGAGCAGTACTTC,CASRDRGEYEQYF
TRBJ2-3,TRBV5-8,NA,TRBD1,TGTGCCAGCAGCCCCCGGACAGGGGGGTATTTT,CASSPRTGGYF
TRBJ1-4,TRBV28,once,NA,TGTGCCAGCAGCCCCTCGGGAACAGGGAATGAAAAACTGTTTTTT,CASSPSGTGNEKLFF
TRBJ1-2,TRBV27,NA,NA,TGTGCCAGCAGTTTAGCAGGGGACACTCCTTATGGCTACACCTTC,CASSLAGDTPYGYTF
TRBJ2-5,TRBV27,NA,NA,TGTGCCAGCAACGAACTCGGACTGAGACAAGAAGAGACCCAGTACTTC,CASNELGLRQEETQYF
TRBJ1-5,TRBV18,NA,TRBD1,TGTGCCAGCTCACCTCGTAGGACAGGGGGCGCGGTTCAGCCCCAGCATTTT,CASSPRRTGGAVQPQHF
TRBJ1-6,TRBV9,NA,TRBD1,TGTGCCAGCAGCGATTCGACAGGGCAATCGCCCCTCCACTTT,CASSDSTGQSPLHF
TRBJ2-2,TRBV7-3,NA,TRBD2,TGTGCCAGCAGCTTAGCTAGCGGGGTAAACACCGGGGAGCTGTTTTTT,CASSLASGVNTGELFF
TRBJ2-7,TRBV4-3,NA,NA,TGCGCCAGCAGCCAAGATTCCCGGACATTCTCCTCCTACGAGCAGTACTTC,CASSQDSRTFSSYEQYF
TRBJ1-4,TRBV4-2,NA,NA,TGTGCCAGCAGCCCCAGGGGTACTAATGAAAAACTGTTTTTT,CASSPRGTNEKLFF
TRBJ2-5,TRBV7-9,once,TRBD1,TGTGCCAGCAGTTCACCAGGGGGTGAGACCCAGTACTTC,CASSSPGGETQYF
TRBJ2-1,TRBV21-1,NA,NA,TGTGCCAGCAGCAAAGTCTTGGCGGAGAGCTCCTACAATGAGCAGTTCTTC,CASSKVLAESSYNEQFF
TRBJ2-7,TRBV29-1,once,TRBD1,TGCAGCGTGGCACAGGGGGCCTACGAGCAGTACTTC,CSVAQGAYEQYF
TRBJ2-3,TRBV5-8,few,NA,TGTGCCTCCCTCAGGGTAGTGGGCACAGATACGCAGTATTTT,CASLRVVGTDTQYF
TRBJ2-7,TRBV4-1,once,TRBD1,TGCGCCAGCAGCCAAGACCTGGACAGGGGAGGCCGCTACGAGCAGTACTTC,CASSQDLDRGGRYEQYF
TRBJ2-7,TRBV30,NA,TRBD1,TGTGCCTGGAGTGTACTAGGGACAGGAGCCTACGAGCAGTACTTC,CAWSVLGTGAYEQYF
TRBJ1-1,TRBV2,NA,NA,TGTGCCAGCAGTGAATCGAGACTAATGAACACTGAAGCTTTCTTT,CASSESRLMNTEAFF
TRBJ1-2,TRBV5-1,once,NA,TGCGCCAGCAGCTCCACAGAGTATGGCTACACCTTC,CASSSTEYGYTF
TRBJ2-3,TRBV30,NA,TRBD2,TGTGCCTGGAGTGTCGGACTAGCGGGGGGCGATACGCAGTATTTT,CAWSVGLAGGDTQYF
TRBJ1-5,TRBV28,NA,NA,TGTGCCAGCAGTTTACGACCGGGACAGCCCCAGCATTTT,CASSLRPGQPQHF
TRBJ2-1,TRBV6-6,NA,TRBD1,TGTGCCAGCAGACTAACAGGGGGCTATGTCTACAATGAGCAGTTCTTC,CASRLTGGYVYNEQFF